These 6 T cell receptor beta chains came from one sample sequenced in a study of OX40 agonist ivuxolimab in advanced cancers. Clones were sequenced by immunoSEQ multiplex PCR, and TCRdb holds only the in-frame ones, with some missing. The table has 75,000 to 95,000 clones, around 87% seen once; the top ten hold approximately 4.8%. The sample in question was CD4+ or CD8+ T cells sorted from blood, obtained in a trial of the OX40 agonist ivuxolimab. The receptors originated from an adult with an advanced solid tumor such as melanoma, head and neck, liver or kidney cancer.

The chain combines TRBV10-2 with TRBJ1-5; the D is unclear. This CDR3 is 14 amino acids long. Germline CDR1 and CDR2: WSHSY and SAAADI. V lost 0 bases and J 4 bases, leaving 7 bases between the germline ends. In nucleotides, the CDR3 is TGCGCCAGCAGTGAGTCGGGAGCGAATCAGCCCCAGCATTTT. Amino acid sequence: CASSESGANQPQHF.

A single count supports this clone. The genes are TRBV6-6 and TRBJ1-5; no firm D call. Germline values: CDR1 MNHNY, CDR2 SVGAGI (reference sequence). Between the trimmed V and J ends, which lost 7 bases and 9 bases, there was a span of 4 bases. The CDR3 consists of 9 residues. The CDR3 DNA follows: TGTGCCAGCATCGGGCCCCAGCATTTT. It yields the protein CASIGPQHF.

This rearrangement joins TRBV19 to TRBJ1-1, with 9 positions matching TRBD1. Trimming at V came to 5 bases and at J to 6 bases, leaving 7 bases not matched to a gene. The CDR3 consists of 14 residues. Germline V gives CDR1 LNHDA, CDR2 SQIVND (reference sequence). CDR3 DNA: TGTGCCAGTAGTCCTCGACAGGGGGTGCCTGAAGCTTTCTTT. Encoded protein: CASSPRQGVPEAFF.

The gene calls are TRBV6-6 and TRBJ1-2; a possible D gene is TRBD1 (5 bases). Germline V gene sequence: CDR1 MNHNY, CDR2 SVGAGI (reference sequence). V dropped 0 bases and J dropped 4 bases, with 12 bases sitting between them. The length of the CDR3 is 15 residues. The CDR3 nucleotides read TGTGCCAGCAGTTACTCGAGTCAGGGTCCCTATGGCTACACCTTC. It specifies CASSYSSQGPYGYTF.

The DNA of the CDR3 is TGTGCCAGCTCACCGGAGGTCACCGGGGAGCTGTTTTTT. This encodes CASSPEVTGELFF. V is TRBV18 and J is TRBJ2-2, with D perhaps TRBD2 (5 bases). CDR1 KGHSH and CDR2 LQKENI come from the germline V gene. V lost 3 bases, J lost 4 bases, and 6 bases lay in between. CDR3 length: 13 amino acids. The full variable domain, rest sourced from reference TRBV18 and TRBJ2-2, is NAGVMQNPRHLVRRRGQEARLRCSPMKGHSHVYWYRQLPEEGLKFMVYLQKENIIDESGMPKERFSAEFPKEGPSILRIQQVVRGDSAAYFCASSPEVTGELFFGEGSRLTVL.

This chain uses TRBV7-2 with TRBJ2-2; 11 bases align to TRBD2. The CDR3 consists of 14 residues. With V trimmed by 8 bases and J by 5 bases, 4 bases remained unmatched. Germline V CDR1 and CDR2: SGHTA, FQGNSA. Here the CDR3 DNA reads TGTGCCAGCCGGCCTAGCGGGAGGACCGGGGAGCTGTTTTTT. As protein: CASRPSGRTGELFF.